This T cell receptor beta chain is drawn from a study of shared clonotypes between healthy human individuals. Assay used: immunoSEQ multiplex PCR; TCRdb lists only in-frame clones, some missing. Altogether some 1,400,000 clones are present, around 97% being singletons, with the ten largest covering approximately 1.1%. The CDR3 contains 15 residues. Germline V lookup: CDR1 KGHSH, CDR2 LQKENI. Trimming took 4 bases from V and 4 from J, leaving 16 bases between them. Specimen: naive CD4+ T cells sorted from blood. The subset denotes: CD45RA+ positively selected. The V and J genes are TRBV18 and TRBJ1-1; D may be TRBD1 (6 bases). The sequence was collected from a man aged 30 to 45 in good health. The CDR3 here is CASSLLTGAGTEAFF. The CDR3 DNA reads TGTGCCAGCTCACTTCTAACGGGGGCGGGCACTGAAGCTTTCTTT.